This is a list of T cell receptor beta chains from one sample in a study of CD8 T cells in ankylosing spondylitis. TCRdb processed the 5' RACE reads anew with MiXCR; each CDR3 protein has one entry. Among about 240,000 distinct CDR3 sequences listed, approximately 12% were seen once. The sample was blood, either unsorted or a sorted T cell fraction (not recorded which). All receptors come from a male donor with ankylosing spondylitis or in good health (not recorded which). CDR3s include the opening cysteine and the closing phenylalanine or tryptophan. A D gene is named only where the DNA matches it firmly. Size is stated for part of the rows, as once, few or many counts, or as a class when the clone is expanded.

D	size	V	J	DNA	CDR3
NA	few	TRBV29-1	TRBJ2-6	TGCAGCGTTGTTAGGGCTGGGGCCAACGTCCTGACTTTC	CSVVRAGANVLTF
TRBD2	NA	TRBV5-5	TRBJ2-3	TGTGCCAGCAGCCCCCGTAGAGCGGGAGGGACAGATACGCAGTATTTT	CASSPRRAGGTDTQYF
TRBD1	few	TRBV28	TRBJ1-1	TGTGCCAGCAGTACGGGACAGGGACCGGCTTTCTTT	CASSTGQGPAFF
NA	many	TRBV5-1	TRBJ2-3	TGCGCCAGCATGGACTCGACGGGGAGCGGTACGCAGTATTTT	CASMDSTGSGTQYF
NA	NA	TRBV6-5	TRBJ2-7	TGTGCCAGCAGTTACCCCGGGGGACTTGGGACATACGAGCAGTACTTC	CASSYPGGLGTYEQYF
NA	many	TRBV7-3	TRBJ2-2	TGTGCCAGCAGCTCCGACCCGGGGAACACCGGGGAGCTGTTTTTT	CASSSDPGNTGELFF
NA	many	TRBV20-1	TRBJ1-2	TGCAGTGCTAGAGAGCCCGGGATCGGGTATGGCTACACCTTC	CSAREPGIGYGYTF
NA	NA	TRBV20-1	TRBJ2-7	TGCAGATCGAGTCAGGGAACGGAGTACGAGCAGTACTTC	CRSSQGTEYEQYF
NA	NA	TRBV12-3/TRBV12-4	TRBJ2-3	TGTGCCAGCACCACCGGGCGGGGGCAAGATACGCAGTATTTT	CASTTGRGQDTQYF
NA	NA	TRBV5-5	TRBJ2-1	TGTGCCAGCAGCTTGGGGTCGTCGGCAGCTAGTGAGCAGTTCTTC	CASSLGSSAASEQFF
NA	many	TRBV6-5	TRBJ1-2	TGTGCCAGCAGTTACTCGATTCCCCGACCAAATGGCTATCATGGCTACACCTTC	CASSYSIPRPNGYHGYTF
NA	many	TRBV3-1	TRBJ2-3	TGTGCCAGCAGCCAAGAAAACAGGCGAATAGATACGCAGTATTTT	CASSQENRRIDTQYF
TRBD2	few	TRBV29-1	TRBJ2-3	TGCAGCGCTCTGGGACTAGCGGGAGGAGATACGCAGTATTTT	CSALGLAGGDTQYF
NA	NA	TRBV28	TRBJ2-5	TGTGCCAGCAGTTCCGGGACCATGTACCAAGAGACCCAGTACTTC	CASSSGTMYQETQYF
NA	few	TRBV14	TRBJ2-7	TGTGCCAGCTCCCAAACAGGGTACACCTACGAGCAGTACTTC	CASSQTGYTYEQYF
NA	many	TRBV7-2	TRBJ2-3	TGTGCCAGCAGCTTAGAACACCGAGGGGCTACGCAGTATTTT	CASSLEHRGATQYF